The subject of this entry is one T cell receptor (beta chain). Generated by immunoSEQ multiplex PCR, the TCRdb table keeps only in-frame clones and is missing some. This table holds 95,000 to 100,000 clones, around 88% found once. These data are taken from a study of control samples from healthy donors and cancer patients. V shed 3 bases and J shed 4 bases, with 12 bases lying between them. Germline-derived CDR1 and CDR2 are MGHRA and YSYEKL. The CDR3 totals 14 residues. Specimen: blood. This clonotype was sampled from a man aged 25 to 40 in good health. This chain connects TRBV4-1 to TRBJ1-2; possibly TRBD1 for D (5 bases). The CDR3 protein is CASSHNTGGYGYTF. The CDR3 DNA reads TGCGCCAGCAGCCACAACACCGGGGGCTATGGCTACACCTTC.